This is a list of T cell receptor beta chains from one sample in a study of T cells in Graves' hyperthyroidism and ophthalmopathy. MiXCR, applied by TCRdb to the multiplex PCR reads, yields one record per CDR3 protein. The repertoire holds about 350,000 distinct CDR3 sequences, 15% to 20% seen once, with about a sixth in the top ten. Sequencing was done on a sample of blood. These receptors came from a woman aged 35 to 49 with Graves' ophthalmopathy. The CDR3 runs from the conserved cysteine through the conserved F or W. D genes are given only for firm matches. Clone size is given for some rows only: seen once, a few or many times, or a class if the clone is expanded.

j_call,v_call,clone_size,d_call,cdr3_length,cdr3_aa,cdr3_nt
TRBJ2-7,TRBV20-1,many,-,12,CSASRSSYEQYF,TGCAGTGCTAGTAGGAGCTCCTACGAGCAGTACTTC
TRBJ1-2,TRBV28,many,TRBD1,14,CASSLWGTADGYTF,TGTGCCAGCAGTCTTTGGGGGACAGCCGATGGCTACACCTTC
TRBJ2-5,TRBV24-1,many,-,11,CATSQGETQYF,TGTGCCACCAGTCAGGGAGAGACCCAGTACTTC
TRBJ1-1,TRBV3-1,few,TRBD1,14,CASSRDRVATEAFF,TGTGCCAGCAGCCGTGACAGGGTGGCCACTGAAGCTTTCTTT
TRBJ2-7,TRBV6-1,-,TRBD1,16,CASSRQGPLVPYEQYF,TGTGCCAGCAGTCGACAGGGCCCCCTAGTCCCATACGAGCAGTACTTC
TRBJ2-4,TRBV5-1,many,TRBD1,17,CASSSPPSTGSKNIQYF,TGCGCCAGCAGCTCTCCCCCTTCGACAGGGAGCAAAAACATTCAGTACTTC
TRBJ2-7,TRBV27,many,-,10,CASGLHEQYF,TGTGCCAGCGGGCTGCACGAGCAGTACTTC
TRBJ1-2,TRBV20-1,many,-,13,CSAHTQPGYGYTF,TGCAGTGCCCACACCCAGCCGGGCTATGGCTACACCTTC
TRBJ2-5,TRBV4-1,-,-,19,CASSQELLLRGMGQETQYF,TGCGCCAGCAGCCAAGAACTGCTGCTGCGCGGGATGGGGCAAGAGACCCAGTACTTC
TRBJ2-1,TRBV12-3/TRBV12-4,-,TRBD2,14,CASSGGLAGQEQFF,TGTGCCAGCAGTGGGGGACTAGCGGGACAAGAGCAGTTCTTC
TRBJ1-5,TRBV6-5,many,-,13,CASTKLQNQPQHF,TGTGCCAGCACCAAATTGCAGAATCAGCCCCAGCATTTT
TRBJ2-5,TRBV20-1,many,TRBD2,15,CSARIAGGPRETQYF,TGCAGTGCTAGGATAGCGGGAGGGCCCCGGGAGACCCAGTACTTC
TRBJ2-5,TRBV7-9,many,TRBD2,15,CASSPGLAGEETQYF,TGTGCCAGCAGCCCGGGACTAGCGGGAGAGGAGACCCAGTACTTC
TRBJ2-5,TRBV28,-,TRBD2,15,CASSLLAGEQETQYF,TGTGCCAGCAGTTTACTAGCGGGAGAACAAGAGACCCAGTACTTC
TRBJ1-1,TRBV28,many,-,14,CASSPNRDLTEAFF,TGTGCCAGCAGTCCCAACAGGGATCTCACTGAAGCTTTCTTT
TRBJ1-5,TRBV28,many,-,15,CASERGRITNQPQHF,TGTGCCAGCGAACGTGGACGGATTACAAATCAGCCCCAGCATTTT
TRBJ2-2,TRBV24-1,-,-,14,CATGEGRGTGELFF,TGTGCCACCGGAGAGGGTCGGGGCACCGGGGAGCTGTTTTTT
TRBJ2-7,TRBV6-5,many,-,14,CASSYSRESYEQYF,TGTGCCAGCAGTTACTCGAGGGAGTCCTACGAGCAGTACTTC
TRBJ1-5,TRBV5-1,many,-,13,CASSLAPSQPQHF,TGCGCCAGCAGCTTGGCCCCGTCGCAGCCCCAGCATTTT
TRBJ2-1,TRBV12-5,few,-,12,CASGRPLTEQFF,TGTGCTAGTGGAAGGCCCCTGACAGAGCAGTTCTTC
TRBJ1-5,TRBV15,many,-,15,CATSRDKGGDQPQHF,TGTGCCACCAGCAGAGATAAAGGGGGAGATCAGCCCCAGCATTTT
TRBJ2-7,TRBV6-1,many,TRBD1,15,CASSEGQDRGDEQYF,TGTGCCAGCAGTGAAGGACAGGACAGGGGGGACGAGCAGTACTTC
TRBJ2-5,TRBV20-1,-,-,13,CSASVDLGRTQYF,TGCAGTGCTAGTGTGGACCTAGGACGGACCCAGTACTTC
TRBJ2-2,TRBV5-1,-,-,16,CARVPRAVRTPGSCFF,-
TRBJ2-5,TRBV20-1,many,TRBD2,14,CSATHGGSQETQYF,TGCAGTGCTACACACGGGGGGTCCCAAGAGACCCAGTACTTC
TRBJ1-2,TRBV24-1,many,-,18,CATSDSRPGQRNNYGYTF,TGTGCCACCAGTGATTCCCGGCCCGGACAGCGGAATAACTATGGCTACACCTTC
TRBJ1-1,TRBV6-2/TRBV6-3,-,-,13,CASKKGEGTEAFF,TGTGCCAGCAAAAAGGGGGAAGGTACTGAAGCTTTCTTT
TRBJ2-5,TRBV7-2,few,-,15,CASSLVYGPQETQYF,TGTGCCAGCAGCTTAGTGTACGGCCCCCAAGAGACCCAGTACTTC
TRBJ1-6,TRBV28,many,-,16,CASSSLTGKLNSPLHF,TGTGCCAGCAGTTCTTTGACCGGGAAACTTAATTCACCCCTCCACTTT
TRBJ2-1,TRBV28,-,TRBD2,15,CASSRAGLAGHEQFF,TGTGCCAGCAGCCGGGCGGGGCTAGCGGGACATGAGCAGTTCTTC
TRBJ2-3,TRBV18,few,-,15,CASSPPGLSTDTQYF,TGTGCCAGCTCACCACCAGGGCTTAGCACAGATACGCAGTATTTT
TRBJ2-5,TRBV2,many,-,12,CASSELVEAQYF,TGTGCCAGCAGTGAATTAGTTGAGGCCCAGTACTTC
TRBJ1-2,TRBV6-5,-,-,14,CASSSPNTGHGYTF,TGTGCCAGCAGTTCGCCCAACACTGGCCATGGCTACACCTTC
TRBJ2-4,TRBV25-1,many,-,23,CASSECSGRGGEEAPIAKNIQYF,TGTGCCAGCAGTGAATGTTCGGGGAGGGGGGGCGAGGAGGCCCCAATAGCCAAAAACATTCAGTACTTC
TRBJ2-7,TRBV28,many,-,14,CASSLGDKSYEQYF,TGTGCCAGCAGTCTCGGGGACAAATCCTACGAGCAGTACTTC
TRBJ1-1,TRBV6-2/TRBV6-3,many,TRBD1,16,CASSYPPGQRNTEAFF,TGTGCCAGCAGTTACCCCCCGGGACAGAGAAACACTGAAGCTTTCTTT
TRBJ1-1,TRBV11-2,many,-,11,CASSIPTEAFF,TGTGCCAGCAGTATACCCACTGAAGCTTTCTTT